This T cell receptor beta chain was found in a study of cytomegalovirus exposure and HLA in healthy donors. Whole-study context: Early released data comprised 75 million to 100 million unique TCRs from HLA-typed donors. The Caucasian-associated ancestry cluster held over 65% of roughly 370 genotyped donors.

The primer mix had 60 Vbeta and 13 Jbeta primers. Libraries were prepared by immunoSEQ multiplex PCR; TCRdb keeps only in-frame clonotypes and omits some of them. Among about 87,000 clones listed, approximately 7.1% were seen once. Trimming shortened V by 1 base and J by 1 base, and 15 bases separated the two germline ends. The germline V gene has CDR1 PRHDT and CDR2 FYEKMQ (reference sequence). The CDR3 is 17 residues long. Points from the study as a whole: Associated with HLA alleles at 0.05 false discovery rate in a later analysis were 16,951 TCR beta sequences.

With respect to this clone: Its antigen is unknown.

The receptor's source is a middle-aged man in good health and CMV-seronegative. Sequencing was done on a sample of PBMCs. The chain combines TRBV13 with TRBJ2-3, with a weak D call TRBD1 (5 bases). The CDR3 DNA sequence: TGTGCCAGCAGCTTAGATGGCAGGGTTGGTGGCACAGATACGCAGTATTTT. This encodes CASSLDGRVGGTDTQYF.